These 3 T cell receptor beta chains originate from one sample sequenced in a study of T-cell memory formation after mild COVID-19. TCRdb recomputed calls from the 5' RACE reads with MiXCR, one row per CDR3 protein. This table holds 300,000 or so distinct CDR3 sequences, 16% found once. The sequenced material came from PBMCs or a T cell subset sorted from them (not recorded which). These receptor sequences come from a man younger than 30 who had mild COVID-19 (a few samples of this study predate the infection). Cell type and time point are not known.

This clonotype has a count of ten or more. The V call is TRBV9, the J call TRBJ2-3, with TRBD1 matching over 8 bases. CDR1 and CDR2 from the germline V gene are SGDLS and YYNGEE. This CDR3 is built from 15 residues. J gave up 7 bases and V 3 bases, and 10 bases lay outside the gene matches. The CDR3 DNA sequence: TGTGCCAGCAGCGACCGGGACAGGCTCCTTAATACGCAGTATTTT. It specifies CASSDRDRLLNTQYF.

This clonotype was seen a few times. The chain couples TRBV27 to TRBJ2-3, with 7 bases matching TRBD1. The CDR3 runs to 15 residues. Germline V gene sequence: CDR1 MNHEY, CDR2 SMNVEV (reference sequence). V lost 11 bases, J lost 0 bases, and 11 bases stayed unmatched. This CDR3 is CASSDTGASTDTQYF. DNA for the CDR3: TGTGCCTCCTCGGATACAGGGGCGAGCACAGATACGCAGTATTTT.

This chain connects TRBV5-1 to TRBJ2-2; D ambiguous. V lost 0 bases to trimming and J lost 2 bases, with 11 bases between them. Looked up from germline, CDR1 is SGHRS and CDR2 is YFSETQ. There are 16 residues in the CDR3. CDR3 sequence: CASSLDGRSNTGELFF. CDR3 nucleotide sequence: TGCGCCAGCAGCTTGGATGGTAGGAGCAACACCGGGGAGCTGTTTTTT.